The 9 T cell receptor beta chains listed next were all sequenced from one sample in a study of metastatic and nonmetastatic thyroid tumors (dated by TCRdb to between 2020 and 2021). Libraries were constructed by PCR. The sample was run on an Illumina HiSeq 4000. TCRdb ran its own pipeline on the public reads, namely fastp trimming at Q25 and MiXCR clone calling, and kept in-frame beta chains. The sample records about 82,000 clones, about an eighth of which are singletons. 8.5% to 10% of the sample is taken by the ten largest. Before undergoing thyroid surgery, none of the patients had been given any kind of treatment. Sequenced: tumor tissue. Source of these receptors: a female donor with papillary thyroid cancer or a benign thyroid nodule (not recorded which). Some clones in this sample may be carry-over from other donors' samples.

The rearrangement joins TRBV6-5 to TRBJ2-5, with D maybe TRBD2 (6 bases). CDR3 size: 14 residues. In germline, CDR1 is MNHEY, CDR2 SVGAGI. Deletions cut 6 bases from V and 7 bases from J, with 18 bases between. CDR3 sequence reads: CASSLLGGLGTQYF. The CDR3 bases are TGTGCCAGCAGCTTACTAGGAGGGCTGGGGACCCAGTACTTC.

This clone was seen only a few times. Sequence at one end of the junction differs from germline and may be a read error. The chain combines TRBV28 with TRBJ1-2, with D possibly TRBD1 on 5 matching bases. CDR3 size: 13 residues. Per the germline V gene, CDR1 is MDHEN and CDR2 is SYDVKM. The CDR3 DNA reads TGTGCCAGCAGTAAAAATGGGGCATATGGCTACAACTTC. The encoded protein is CASSKNGAYGYNF.

Details on this clone: One end of the junction does not line up with germline, which may come from a read error. The V and J genes are TRBV20-1 and TRBJ1-1; 8 bases are shared with TRBD1. This CDR3 region has 14 residues. Germline V gene data show CDR1 as DFQATT and CDR2 as SNEGSKA (reference sequence). This chain's CDR3 is CSAPGRTGSTEALF. As DNA, the CDR3 is TGCAGTGCCCCGGGGAGGACAGGGTCCACTGAAGCTCTCTTT.

In its sample, this clone was seen many times. The rearrangement joins TRBV12-3 or TRBV12-4 to TRBJ2-3; D is perhaps TRBD1 (5 bases). V was clipped by 5 bases and J by 1 base, with 16 bases between them. The CDR3 contains 16 residues. The CDR3 nucleotides are TGTGCCAGCAGTCCCCGAGTAGCCAGGGGCACAGATACGCAGTATTTT. This encodes CASSPRVARGTDTQYF.

This rearrangement joins TRBV3-1 to TRBJ1-5; tentatively, D is TRBD1 (5 bases). Trimming stripped 5 bases from V and 6 bases from J, with 11 bases between. CDR3 length: 13 residues. Germline loops: CDR1 LGHDT, CDR2 YNNKEL (reference sequence). In DNA, the CDR3 is TGTGCCAGCAGCGGGGGTAACGGTCAGCCCCAGCATTTT. Amino acids: CASSGGNGQPQHF. Combining the CDR3 with reference TRBV3-1 and TRBJ1-5 gives the whole variable domain DTAVSQTPKYLVTQMGNDKSIKCEQNLGHDTMYWYKQDSKKFLKIMFSYNNKELIINETVPNRFSPKSPDKAHLNLHINSLELGDSAVYFCASSGGNGQPQHFGDGTRLSIL.

This clone was found many times. Other DNA sequences from this sample encode an identical CDR3 as well. This chain connects TRBV18 to TRBJ1-2, with D unresolved. This CDR3 is 15 amino acids long. V was pared by 2 bases and J by 1 base, with 11 bases between. The germline V gene has CDR1 KGHSH and CDR2 LQKENI. This CDR3 is CASSPTTEYNYGYTF. The CDR3 region has the DNA TGTGCCAGCTCACCAACGACGGAGTATAACTATGGCTACACCTTC. Looking up the rest from reference TRBV18 and TRBJ1-2 gives the full variable domain: NAGVMQNPRHLVRRRGQEARLRCSPMKGHSHVYWYRQLPEEGLKFMVYLQKENIIDESGMPKERFSAEFPKEGPSILRIQQVVRGDSAAYFCASSPTTEYNYGYTFGSGTRLTVV.

Regarding this clone: A single base separates this from a much larger clone, so it may be a read error. The chain employs TRBV20-1 and TRBJ2-1; 7 positions match TRBD1. The CDR3 extends over 20 amino acids. Germline V lookup: CDR1 DFQATT, CDR2 SNEGSKA (reference sequence). The CDR3 is CSARDTKTGALVSSYNDQFF. CDR3 sequence (DNA): TGCAGTGCTAGAGATACGAAAACAGGGGCCCTCGTTAGCTCCTACAATGATCAGTTCTTC.

The chain recombines TRBV5-1 with TRBJ2-3; the D gene is possibly TRBD2 (6 bases). The germline V gene encodes CDR1 SGHRS and CDR2 YFSETQ. Trimming took 0 bases from V and 2 from J, leaving 16 bases between them. The CDR3 has 17 amino acids. CDR3 DNA: TGCGCCAGCAGCTTGGGTCGTGCGGGGTGCTACACAGATACGCAGTATTTT. It translates to CASSLGRAGCYTDTQYF.

Note on this clone: At one end the junction does not follow the germline gene, possibly because of a read error. The genes are TRBV4-1 and TRBJ1-2; TRBD1 might be the D (5 bases). Germline CDR1 is MGHRA and CDR2 is YSYEKL. CDR3 length: 14 amino acids. In DNA form, the CDR3 reads TGCGCCTGCAGCCAAGCTCAGGGACCTCTTGGCTACACCTTC. This encodes CACSQAQGPLGYTF.